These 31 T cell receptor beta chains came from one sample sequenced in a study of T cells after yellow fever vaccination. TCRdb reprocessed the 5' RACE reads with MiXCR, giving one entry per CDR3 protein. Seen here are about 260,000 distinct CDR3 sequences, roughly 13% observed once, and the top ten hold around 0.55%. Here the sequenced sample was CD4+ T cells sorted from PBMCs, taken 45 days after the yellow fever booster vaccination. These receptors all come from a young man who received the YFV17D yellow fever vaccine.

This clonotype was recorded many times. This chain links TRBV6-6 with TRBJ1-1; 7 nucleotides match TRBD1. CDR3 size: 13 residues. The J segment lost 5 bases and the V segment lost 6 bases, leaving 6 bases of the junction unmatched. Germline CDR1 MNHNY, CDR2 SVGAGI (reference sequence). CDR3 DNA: TGTGCCAGCAGCCGACAGGGTTGGACTGAAGCTTTCTTT. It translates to CASSRQGWTEAFF.

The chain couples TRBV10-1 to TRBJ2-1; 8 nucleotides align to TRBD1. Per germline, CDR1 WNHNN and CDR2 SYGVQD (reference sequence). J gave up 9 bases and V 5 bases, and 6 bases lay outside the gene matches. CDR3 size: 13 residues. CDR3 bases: TGCGCCAGCAGTAAGCCCACAGGGGGTGAGCAGTTCTTC. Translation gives CASSKPTGGEQFF.

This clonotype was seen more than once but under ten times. For the CDR3, the DNA is TGTGCCAGCACCCGCGACAGCGCCAGAGGGGCTTTCTTT. Protein sequence: CASTRDSARGAFF. The chain is built from TRBV7-9 and TRBJ1-1, with a weak D call TRBD1 (5 bases). The V gene lost 7 bases and the J gene lost 11 bases, with 20 bases spanning the gap. The CDR3 spans 13 residues. Germline V gene sequence: CDR1 SEHNR, CDR2 FQNEAQ (reference sequence).

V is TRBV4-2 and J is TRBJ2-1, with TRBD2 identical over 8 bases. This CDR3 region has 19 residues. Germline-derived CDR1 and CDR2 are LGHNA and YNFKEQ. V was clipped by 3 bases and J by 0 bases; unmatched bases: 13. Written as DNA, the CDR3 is TGTGCCAGCAGCCATTCCGGGACTAGGGCCCGAGTCTCCTACAATGAGCAGTTCTTC. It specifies CASSHSGTRARVSYNEQFF.

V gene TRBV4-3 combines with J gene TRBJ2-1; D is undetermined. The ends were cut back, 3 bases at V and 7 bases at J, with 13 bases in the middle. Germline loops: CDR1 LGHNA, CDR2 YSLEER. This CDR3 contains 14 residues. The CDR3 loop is CASSHLHLGNEQFF. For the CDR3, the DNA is TGCGCCAGCAGCCACCTGCACCTAGGGAATGAGCAGTTCTTC.

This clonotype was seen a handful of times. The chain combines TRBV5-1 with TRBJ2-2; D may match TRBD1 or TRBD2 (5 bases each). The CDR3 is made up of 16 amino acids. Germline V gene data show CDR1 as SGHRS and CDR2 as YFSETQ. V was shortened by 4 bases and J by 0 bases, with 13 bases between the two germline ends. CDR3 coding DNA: TGCGCCAGCAGCGCTCCGGGACGTACGAACACCGGGGAGCTGTTTTTT. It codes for CASSAPGRTNTGELFF. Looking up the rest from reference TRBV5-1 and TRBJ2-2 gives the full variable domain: KAGVTQTPRYLIKTRGQQVTLSCSPISGHRSVSWYQQTPGQGLQFLFEYFSETQRNKGNFPGRFSGRQFSNSRSEMNVSTLELGDSALYLCASSAPGRTNTGELFFGEGSRLTVL.

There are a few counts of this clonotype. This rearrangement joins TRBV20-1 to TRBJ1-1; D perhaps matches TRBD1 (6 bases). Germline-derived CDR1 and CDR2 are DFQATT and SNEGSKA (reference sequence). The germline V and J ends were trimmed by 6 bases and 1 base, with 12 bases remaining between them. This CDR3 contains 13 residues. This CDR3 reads CSAARDKNTEAFF. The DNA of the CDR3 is TGCAGTGCCGCACGGGACAAGAACACTGAAGCTTTCTTT.

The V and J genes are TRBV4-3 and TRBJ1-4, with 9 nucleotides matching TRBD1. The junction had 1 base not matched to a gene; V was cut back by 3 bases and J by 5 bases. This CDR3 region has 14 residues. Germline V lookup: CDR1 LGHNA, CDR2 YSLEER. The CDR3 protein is CASSHGTGNEKLFF. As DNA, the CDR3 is TGCGCCAGCAGCCACGGGACAGGGAATGAAAAACTGTTTTTT.

The CDR3 DNA follows: TGTGCCACCAGTGTAGGGTCGGCAAGGACCCAGTACTTC. Translated, it gives CATSVGSARTQYF. V is TRBV24-1 and J is TRBJ2-5; D uncertain. CDR1 is KGHDR, CDR2 SFDVKD, per germline. V was trimmed by 5 bases and J by 7 bases, leaving 13 bases between them. The CDR3 has 13 residues.

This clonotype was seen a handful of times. In DNA, the CDR3 is TGCGCCAGCAGCCAGAGGCCCAGGGACAGTTACACTGAAGCTTTCTTT. Its translation: CASSQRPRDSYTEAFF. The chain carries TRBV5-1 and TRBJ1-1; 7 bases are shared with TRBD1. CDR1 SGHRS and CDR2 YFSETQ come from the germline V gene. V was clipped by 4 bases and J by 3 bases; unmatched bases: 12. The CDR3 length is 16 residues.

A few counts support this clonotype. CDR3 DNA: TGTGCCAGCAGTGAAACTGGGAGAGGAGAGACCCAGTACTTC. Translating gives CASSETGRGETQYF. The chain links TRBV25-1 to TRBJ2-5; D may be TRBD2 (5 bases). The V end was cut by 2 bases, the J end by 4 bases, with 11 bases between. Germline CDR1 is MGHDK and CDR2 is SYGVNS. The CDR3 loop spans 14 amino acids. The complete variable domain, with remaining parts taken from reference TRBV25-1 and TRBJ2-5, reads EADIYQTPRYLVIGTGKKITLECSQTMGHDKMYWYQQDPGMELHLIHYSYGVNSTEKGDLSSESTVSRIRTEHFPLTLESARPSHTSQYLCASSETGRGETQYFGPGTRLLVL.

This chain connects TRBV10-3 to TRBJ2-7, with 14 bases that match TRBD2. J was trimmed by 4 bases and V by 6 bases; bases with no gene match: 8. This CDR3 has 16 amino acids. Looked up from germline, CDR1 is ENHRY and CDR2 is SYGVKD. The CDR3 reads CAISRGLAGAVYEQYF. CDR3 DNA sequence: TGTGCCATCAGCCGGGGACTAGCGGGAGCCGTGTACGAGCAGTACTTC.

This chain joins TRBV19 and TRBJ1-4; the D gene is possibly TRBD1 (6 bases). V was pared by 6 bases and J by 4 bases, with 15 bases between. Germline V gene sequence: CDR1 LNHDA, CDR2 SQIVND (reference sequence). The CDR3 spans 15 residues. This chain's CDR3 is CASRSTGLDNEKLFF. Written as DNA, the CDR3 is TGTGCCAGTAGATCTACAGGGCTAGATAATGAAAAACTGTTTTTT.

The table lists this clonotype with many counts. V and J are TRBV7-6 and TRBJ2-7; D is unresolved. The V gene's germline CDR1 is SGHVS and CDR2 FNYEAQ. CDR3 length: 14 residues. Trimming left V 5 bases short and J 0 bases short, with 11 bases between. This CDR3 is CASSRGPSSYEQYF. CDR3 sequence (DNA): TGTGCCAGCAGCCGTGGTCCAAGCTCCTACGAGCAGTACTTC.

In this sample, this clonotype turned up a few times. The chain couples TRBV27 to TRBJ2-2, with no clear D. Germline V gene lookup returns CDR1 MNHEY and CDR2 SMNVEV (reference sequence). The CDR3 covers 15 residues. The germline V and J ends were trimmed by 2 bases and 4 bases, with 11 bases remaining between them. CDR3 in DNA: TGTGCCAGCAGTTTACTCAGGAGAGGCACCGGGGAGCTGTTTTTT. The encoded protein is CASSLLRRGTGELFF.

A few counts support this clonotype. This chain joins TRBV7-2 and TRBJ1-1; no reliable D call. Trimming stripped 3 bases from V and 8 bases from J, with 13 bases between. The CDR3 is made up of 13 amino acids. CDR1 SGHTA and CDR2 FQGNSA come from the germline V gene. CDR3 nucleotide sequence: TGTGCCAGCAGCTTGGGCCGCCCGGGGGAAGCTTTCTTT. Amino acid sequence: CASSLGRPGEAFF.

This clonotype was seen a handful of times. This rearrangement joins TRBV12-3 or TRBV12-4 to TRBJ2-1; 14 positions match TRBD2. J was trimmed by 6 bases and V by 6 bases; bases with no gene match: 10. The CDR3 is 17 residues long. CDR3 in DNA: TGTGCCAGCAGCCGCGGCTCGGGACTAGCGGGAGCCAATGAGCAGTTCTTC. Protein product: CASSRGSGLAGANEQFF.

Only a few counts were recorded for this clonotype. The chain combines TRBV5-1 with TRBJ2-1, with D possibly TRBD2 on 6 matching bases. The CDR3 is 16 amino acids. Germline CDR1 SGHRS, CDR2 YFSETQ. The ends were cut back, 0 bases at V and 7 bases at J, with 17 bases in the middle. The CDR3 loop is CASSLVARGIPNEQFF. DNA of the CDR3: TGCGCCAGCAGCTTGGTAGCCCGGGGGATACCGAATGAGCAGTTCTTC.

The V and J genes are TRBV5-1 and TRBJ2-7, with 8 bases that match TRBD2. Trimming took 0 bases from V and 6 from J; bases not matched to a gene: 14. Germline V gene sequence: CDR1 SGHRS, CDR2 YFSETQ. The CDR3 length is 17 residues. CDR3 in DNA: TGCGCCAGCAGCTTGGCCGGTACCGGGACTAGGGCTTCCGAGCAGTACTTC. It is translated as CASSLAGTGTRASEQYF.

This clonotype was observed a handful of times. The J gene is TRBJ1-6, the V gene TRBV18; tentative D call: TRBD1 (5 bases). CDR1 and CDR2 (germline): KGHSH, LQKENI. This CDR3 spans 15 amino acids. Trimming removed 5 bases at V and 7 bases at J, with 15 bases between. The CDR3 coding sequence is TGTGCCAGCTCATCGCAGGGATATAACAATTCACCCCTCCACTTT. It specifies CASSSQGYNNSPLHF. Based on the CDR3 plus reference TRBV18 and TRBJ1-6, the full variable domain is NAGVMQNPRHLVRRRGQEARLRCSPMKGHSHVYWYRQLPEEGLKFMVYLQKENIIDESGMPKERFSAEFPKEGPSILRIQQVVRGDSAAYFCASSSQGYNNSPLHFGNGTRLTVT.

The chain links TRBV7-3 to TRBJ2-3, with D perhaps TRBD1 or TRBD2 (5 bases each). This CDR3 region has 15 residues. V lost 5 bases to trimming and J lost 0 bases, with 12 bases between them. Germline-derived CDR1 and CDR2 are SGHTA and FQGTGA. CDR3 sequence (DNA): TGTGCCAGCAGCGCGAGGGGACGTAGCACAGATACGCAGTATTTT. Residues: CASSARGRSTDTQYF.

The CDR3 nucleotides read TGTGCCAGCAGTTTAGTGGGGGACTCCACCTCCTACAATGAGCAGTTCTTC. Translating it yields CASSLVGDSTSYNEQFF. The J gene is TRBJ2-1, the V gene TRBV12-3 or TRBV12-4; TRBD2 is a possible D gene (6 bases). Trimming cost V 1 base and J 0 bases, with 13 bases left between them. The CDR3 length is 17 residues.

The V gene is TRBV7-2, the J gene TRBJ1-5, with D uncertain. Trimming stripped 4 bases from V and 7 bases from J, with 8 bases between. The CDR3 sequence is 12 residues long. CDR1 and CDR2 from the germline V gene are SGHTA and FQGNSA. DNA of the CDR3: TGTGCCAGCAGCTCCCGTGGACAGCCCCAGCATTTT. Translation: CASSSRGQPQHF.

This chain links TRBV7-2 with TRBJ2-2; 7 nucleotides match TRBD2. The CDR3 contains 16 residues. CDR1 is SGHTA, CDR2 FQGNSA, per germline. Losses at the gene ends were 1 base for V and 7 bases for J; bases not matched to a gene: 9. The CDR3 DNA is TGTGCCAGCAGCTTAGGCCCTAACTCGGGGGGCGGGGAGCTGTTTTTT. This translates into CASSLGPNSGGGELFF. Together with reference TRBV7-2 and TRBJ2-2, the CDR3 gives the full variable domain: GAGVSQSPSNKVTEKGKDVELRCDPISGHTALYWYRQSLGQGLEFLIYFQGNSAPDKSGLPSDRFSAERTGGSVSTLTIQRTQQEDSAVYLCASSLGPNSGGGELFFGEGSRLTVL.

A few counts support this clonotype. The CDR3 protein is CASSRELANTGELFF. CDR3 bases: TGCGCCAGCAGTCGGGAACTAGCGAACACCGGGGAGCTGTTTTTT. This chain joins TRBV5-1 and TRBJ2-2, with D possibly TRBD2 on 5 matching bases. The CDR3 extends over 15 amino acids. Germline V gene lookup returns CDR1 SGHRS and CDR2 YFSETQ. V gave up 5 bases and J gave up 0 bases, with 11 bases separating them.

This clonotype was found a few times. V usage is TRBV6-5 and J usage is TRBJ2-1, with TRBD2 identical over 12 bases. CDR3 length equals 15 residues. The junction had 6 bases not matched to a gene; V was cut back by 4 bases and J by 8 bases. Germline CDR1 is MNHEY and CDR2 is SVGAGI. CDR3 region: CASSFLAGGVYEQFF. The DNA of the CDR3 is TGTGCCAGCAGTTTTCTAGCGGGAGGGGTCTATGAGCAGTTCTTC.

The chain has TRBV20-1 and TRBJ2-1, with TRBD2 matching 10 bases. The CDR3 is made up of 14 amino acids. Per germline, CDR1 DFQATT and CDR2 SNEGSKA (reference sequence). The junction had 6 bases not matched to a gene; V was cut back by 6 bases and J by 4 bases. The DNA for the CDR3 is TGCAGTGCAGAGCTAGCGGGAGCTTACAATGAGCAGTTCTTC. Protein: CSAELAGAYNEQFF.

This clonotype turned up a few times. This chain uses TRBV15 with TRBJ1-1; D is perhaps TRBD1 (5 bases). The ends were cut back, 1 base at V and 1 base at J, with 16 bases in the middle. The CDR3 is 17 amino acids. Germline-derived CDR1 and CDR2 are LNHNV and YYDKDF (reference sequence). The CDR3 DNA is TGTGCCACCAGCAGAGCCGGCAGGGAGCCGCAGAACACTGAAGCTTTCTTT. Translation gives CATSRAGREPQNTEAFF. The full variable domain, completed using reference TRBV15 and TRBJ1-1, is DAMVIQNPRYQVTQFGKPVTLSCSQTLNHNVMYWYQQKSSQAPKLLFHYYDKDFNNEADTPDNFQSRRPNTSFCFLDIRSPGLGDTAMYLCATSRAGREPQNTEAFFGQGTRLTVV.

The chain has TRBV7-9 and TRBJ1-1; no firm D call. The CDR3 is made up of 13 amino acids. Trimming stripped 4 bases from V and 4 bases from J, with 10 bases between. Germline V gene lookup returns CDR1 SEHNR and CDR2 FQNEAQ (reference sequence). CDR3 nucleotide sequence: TGTGCCAGCAGCTACGAAGAGGTCACTGAAGCTTTCTTT. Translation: CASSYEEVTEAFF.

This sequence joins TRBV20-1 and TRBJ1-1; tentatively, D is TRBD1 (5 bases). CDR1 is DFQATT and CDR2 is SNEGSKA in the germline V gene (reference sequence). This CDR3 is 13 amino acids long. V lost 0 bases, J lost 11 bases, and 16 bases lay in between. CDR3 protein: CSARDNPEGTAFF. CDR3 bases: TGCAGTGCTAGAGATAACCCGGAAGGGACGGCTTTCTTT.

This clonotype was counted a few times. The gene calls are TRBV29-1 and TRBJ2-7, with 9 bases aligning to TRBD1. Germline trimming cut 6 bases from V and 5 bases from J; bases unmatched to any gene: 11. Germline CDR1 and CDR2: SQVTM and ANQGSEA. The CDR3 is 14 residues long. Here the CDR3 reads CSVRRWDRDDEQYF. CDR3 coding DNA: TGCAGCGTCAGAAGGTGGGACAGGGACGACGAGCAGTACTTC.